This entry lists 9 T cell receptor beta chains sequenced from one sample in a study of T cell responses to AZD1222 COVID-19 vaccine. Profiling relied on immunoSEQ multiplex PCR, and the TCRdb table lists in-frame clones only, not all of them. The sample holds 150,000 to 180,000 clones, 80% to 90% seen once. The sequenced sample was peripheral blood, obtained after recovery from COVID-19. Receptors originate from an adult who had recovered from COVID-19.

The chain is built from TRBV7-9 and TRBJ2-5; D gene ambiguous. V was shortened by 3 bases and J by 0 bases, with 14 bases between the two germline ends. The CDR3 is 16 amino acids. The germline CDR1 and CDR2 sequences are SEHNR and FQNEAQ (reference sequence). CDR3 region: CASSLAQAEYQETQYF. CDR3 nucleotide sequence: TGTGCCAGCAGCTTGGCTCAGGCCGAGTACCAAGAGACCCAGTACTTC. The variable domain in full, completed from reference TRBV7-9 and TRBJ2-5, reads DTGVSQNPRHKITKRGQNVTFRCDPISEHNRLYWYRQTLGQGPEFLTYFQNEAQLEKSRLLSDRFSAERPKGSFSTLEIQRTEQGDSAMYLCASSLAQAEYQETQYFGPGTRLLVL.

The rearrangement joins TRBV4-3 to TRBJ2-6; 7 nucleotides line up with TRBD1. CDR1 is LGHNA, CDR2 YSLEER, per germline. The CDR3 is made up of 16 amino acids. V lost 1 base and J lost 2; bases outside the gene matches: 2. This chain's CDR3 is CASSQATGAGANVLTF. CDR3 in DNA: TGCGCCAGCAGCCAAGCTACAGGGGCTGGGGCCAACGTCCTGACTTTC.

V gene TRBV19 combines with J gene TRBJ1-1; D gene ambiguous. The CDR3 runs to 16 residues. V lost 6 bases and J lost 3, with 20 bases in between. The germline V gene has CDR1 LNHDA and CDR2 SQIVND (reference sequence). The DNA of the CDR3 is TGTGCCAGTAGAGCATGGAGGGATGGGAGATACACTGAAGCTTTCTTT. Amino acid sequence: CASRAWRDGRYTEAFF.

CDR3 in amino acids: CASSTGQGTGEQYF. The CDR3 nucleotides are TGCGCCAGCAGCACCGGACAGGGGACGGGTGAGCAGTACTTC. The chain combines TRBV5-1 with TRBJ2-7; 9 nucleotides line up with TRBD1. CDR1 SGHRS and CDR2 YFSETQ come from the germline V gene. The CDR3 consists of 14 residues. The V and J ends lost 4 bases and 7 bases, in that order; junction bases with no gene match: 9.

The chain combines TRBV18 with TRBJ1-5; D is uncertain. Germline CDR1 reads KGHSH; CDR2 reads LQKENI. The CDR3 runs to 15 residues. The V and J ends lost 6 bases and 2 bases respectively, with 14 bases between them. The CDR3: CASSPPGGGNQPQHF. In nucleotides, the CDR3 is TGTGCCAGCTCTCCCCCGGGTGGTGGCAATCAGCCCCAGCATTTT. Drawing the rest from reference TRBV18 and TRBJ1-5, the complete variable domain is NAGVMQNPRHLVRRRGQEARLRCSPMKGHSHVYWYRQLPEEGLKFMVYLQKENIIDESGMPKERFSAEFPKEGPSILRIQQVVRGDSAAYFCASSPPGGGNQPQHFGDGTRLSIL.

This rearrangement joins TRBV10-3 to TRBJ1-2; unclear D gene. V shed 8 bases and J shed 3 bases, with 13 bases lying between them. This CDR3 has 13 amino acids. Germline CDR1 is ENHRY and CDR2 is SYGVKD. The CDR3 sequence is CAIAPAADYGYTF. The CDR3 DNA reads TGTGCCATCGCGCCTGCGGCGGACTATGGCTACACCTTC.

The chain joins TRBV18 to TRBJ1-4, with TRBD1 identical over 10 bases. The ends lost 7 bases at V and 4 bases at J; junction bases unmatched: 9. CDR1 is KGHSH and CDR2 is LQKENI in the germline V gene. The CDR3 has 16 amino acids. This chain's CDR3 is CASFRTGGFNNEKLFF. CDR3 coding DNA: TGTGCCAGCTTTCGGACAGGGGGATTTAATAATGAAAAACTGTTTTTT. Supplemented by reference TRBV18 and TRBJ1-4, the full variable domain reads NAGVMQNPRHLVRRRGQEARLRCSPMKGHSHVYWYRQLPEEGLKFMVYLQKENIIDESGMPKERFSAEFPKEGPSILRIQQVVRGDSAAYFCASFRTGGFNNEKLFFGSGTQLSVL.

The V and J genes are TRBV7-3 and TRBJ2-1; 10 bases are a match to TRBD1. Germline V lookup: CDR1 SGHTA, CDR2 FQGTGA. J was trimmed by 3 bases and V by 5 bases; bases with no gene match: 4. The CDR3 consists of 15 residues. The CDR3 region is CASSPGQGFYNEQFF. The CDR3 DNA follows: TGTGCCAGCAGCCCGGGACAGGGGTTCTACAATGAGCAGTTCTTC.

The rearrangement uses TRBV20-1 and TRBJ2-1; 9 bases map to TRBD1. J lost 3 bases, V lost 3 bases, and 15 bases had no gene match. The V gene's germline CDR1 is DFQATT and CDR2 SNEGSKA (reference sequence). The CDR3 length is 18 residues. CDR3 sequence (DNA): TGCAGTGCTAGTGGGACAGGGAAGGGTCTAGGAGTCTACAATGAGCAGTTCTTC. Its protein is CSASGTGKGLGVYNEQFF.